Below are 26 T cell receptor beta chains sequenced from a single sample in a study of blood T cell repertoires in COVID-19. The repertoire was sequenced with immunoSEQ multiplex PCR; TCRdb's copy has only in-frame clones and lacks some. The top ten hold roughly 1% of the sample, which has 140,000 or so clones, around 90% seen once. The sequencing sample was made of peripheral blood. The receptors were gathered from a woman aged 50 to 60 with acute or convalescent COVID-19.

A word on this clone: The sample holds other DNA sequences that translate to the same CDR3. The chain uses TRBV15 and TRBJ2-1; 11 bases fit TRBD2. Trimming at V came to 1 base and at J to 6 bases, leaving 5 bases not matched to a gene. The CDR3 contains 16 residues. Per the germline V gene, CDR1 is LNHNV and CDR2 is YYDKDF (reference sequence). In DNA, the CDR3 is TGTGCCACCAGCAGAGCCGGGACTAGCGGACGCAATGAGCAGTTCTTC. It translates to CATSRAGTSGRNEQFF.

V usage is TRBV10-2 and J usage is TRBJ2-4; 11 nucleotides line up with TRBD2. Losses at the gene ends were 2 bases for V and 1 base for J; bases not matched to a gene: 4. CDR1 is WSHSY, CDR2 SAAADI, per germline. This CDR3 comprises 17 residues. In DNA form, the CDR3 reads TGCGCCAGCAGTGAGGCGGTAGCGGGGGGGGCCAAAAACATTCAGTACTTC. Protein sequence: CASSEAVAGGAKNIQYF.

This clone was seen a few times. V and J are TRBV27 and TRBJ1-5; D perhaps matches TRBD1 (6 bases). Per the germline V gene, CDR1 is MNHEY and CDR2 is SMNVEV (reference sequence). There are 15 residues in the CDR3. V was cut by 2 bases and J by 3 bases, with 11 bases left in between. The CDR3 region has the DNA TGTGCCAGCAGTTTAACAGGGCACCCCAATCAGCCCCAGCATTTT. Amino acid sequence: CASSLTGHPNQPQHF.

The chain combines TRBV19 with TRBJ1-6, with D perhaps matching TRBD1 (6 bases). The CDR3 is 13 residues long. Germline CDR1 reads LNHDA; CDR2 reads SQIVND (reference sequence). V lost 7 bases and J 10 bases, leaving 14 bases between the germline ends. The CDR3 nucleotides read TGTGCCAGTAACGAGGGGGTGGAATCACCCCTCCACTTT. Protein product: CASNEGVESPLHF.

The chain links TRBV20-1 to TRBJ1-2, with 7 positions matching TRBD1. Germline values: CDR1 DFQATT, CDR2 SNEGSKA (reference sequence). V gave up 5 bases and J gave up 8 bases; unmatched junction bases: 5. The CDR3 runs to 11 residues. The CDR3 bases are TGCAGTGCTTTAGGGGGCGGCGGCTACACCTTC. Protein: CSALGGGGYTF.

This chain links TRBV15 with TRBJ1-2; the D is unclear. Germline CDR1 LNHNV, CDR2 YYDKDF (reference sequence). The germline V and J ends were trimmed by 0 bases and 4 bases, with 9 bases remaining between them. The CDR3 extends over 14 amino acids. The CDR3 region is CATSRDASFYGYTF. CDR3 DNA sequence: TGTGCCACCAGCAGAGATGCAAGCTTCTATGGCTACACCTTC.

This clone was counted a single time. V usage is TRBV6-4 and J usage is TRBJ1-2; D is unclear. Per germline, CDR1 MRHNA and CDR2 SNTAGT. The length of the CDR3 is 16 residues. V lost 0 bases to trimming and J lost 5 bases, with 16 bases between them. The CDR3 loop reads CASSDSTEGGLYGYTF. CDR3 bases: TGTGCCAGCAGTGACTCTACAGAGGGAGGGCTATATGGCTACACCTTC.

This chain links TRBV10-3 with TRBJ2-3, with 9 bases that match TRBD2. CDR1 is ENHRY, CDR2 SYGVKD, per germline. After removal of 8 bases from V and 4 bases from J, the junction contained 1 base not matched to a gene. The CDR3 loop spans 12 amino acids. This CDR3 is CAIGTSPDTQYF. The CDR3 nucleotides read TGTGCCATCGGGACTAGCCCAGATACGCAGTATTTT.

The chain employs TRBV15 and TRBJ1-5, with 7 bases matching TRBD1. Germline loops: CDR1 LNHNV, CDR2 YYDKDF (reference sequence). Unmatched junction bases numbered 10, after V lost 5 bases and J lost 6 bases. This CDR3 region has 15 residues. CDR3 nucleotide sequence: TGTGCCACCAGCTCAAGATCGTCAGGGGGTCAGCCCCAGCATTTT. Its translation is CATSSRSSGGQPQHF.

The V call is TRBV2, the J call TRBJ1-1; possibly TRBD1 for D (5 bases). The CDR3 loop spans 14 amino acids. Germline V CDR1 and CDR2: SNHLY, FYNNEI. V was cut by 4 bases and J by 2 bases, with 11 bases left in between. This chain's CDR3 is CASSGPGRNTEAFF. The DNA for the CDR3 is TGTGCCAGCAGTGGTCCAGGGCGAAACACTGAAGCTTTCTTT.

A few counts support this clone. V and J are TRBV6-4 and TRBJ2-6; 8 bases align to TRBD1. Trimming at V came to 4 bases and at J to 4 bases, leaving 6 bases not matched to a gene. The germline V gene encodes CDR1 MRHNA and CDR2 SNTAGT. This CDR3 spans 16 amino acids. CDR3 residues: CASSATTGEGANVLTF. The CDR3 coding sequence is TGTGCCAGCAGTGCCACGACAGGGGAAGGGGCCAACGTCCTGACTTTC.

The chain combines TRBV5-1 with TRBJ2-2, with TRBD2 matching over 9 bases. This CDR3 spans 17 amino acids. Germline CDR1 and CDR2: SGHRS and YFSETQ. Trimming removed 2 bases from V and 2 bases from J; junction bases left unmatched: 7. The CDR3 DNA is TGCGCCAGCAGCTTTCTAGCGGGAAACCTTAACACCGGGGAGCTGTTTTTT. Translation: CASSFLAGNLNTGELFF.

This chain connects TRBV5-4 to TRBJ1-4; 11 bases fit TRBD1. With 0 bases clipped from V and 3 bases from J, the junction kept 10 bases outside the gene matches. Germline-derived CDR1 and CDR2 are SGHNT and YYREEE (reference sequence). CDR3 size: 19 residues. The CDR3 nucleotides are TGTGCCAGCAGCTTGGGGACCCCGGGACAGGGGGGACCTAATGAAAAACTGTTTTTT. Translation: CASSLGTPGQGGPNEKLFF. Drawing the rest from reference TRBV5-4 and TRBJ1-4, the complete variable domain is ETGVTQSPTHLIKTRGQQVTLRCSSQSGHNTVSWYQQALGQGPQFIFQYYREEENGRGNFPPRFSGLQFPNYSSELNVNALELDDSALYLCASSLGTPGQGGPNEKLFFGSGTQLSVL.

This chain uses TRBV6-6 with TRBJ1-1; possibly TRBD1 for D (6 bases). Between the trimmed V and J ends, which lost 8 bases and 4 bases, there was a span of 14 bases. The CDR3 sequence is 13 residues long. Germline CDR1 reads MNHNY; CDR2 reads SVGAGI (reference sequence). CDR3 in DNA: TGTGCCAGCTGCCCCAGGGGCGTCACTGAAGCTTTCTTT. The encoded protein is CASCPRGVTEAFF.

This clone was picked up a small number of times. The chain employs TRBV3-1 (or the pseudogene TRBV3-2) and TRBJ1-5, with 8 nucleotides matching TRBD1. Looked up from germline, CDR1 is LGHDT and CDR2 is YNNKEL (reference sequence). The CDR3 is 15 residues long. V lost 1 base and J lost 4; bases outside the gene matches: 3. For the CDR3, the DNA is TGTGCCAGCAGCCAAGGGACAGGGAGGAATCAGCCCCAGCATTTT. The encoded protein is CASSQGTGRNQPQHF.

The CDR3 DNA follows: TGTGCCACCAGTTACAGGTCGGATCAGCCCCAGCATTTT. This encodes CATSYRSDQPQHF. The chain joins TRBV24-1 to TRBJ1-5; tentatively, D is TRBD1 (5 bases). Germline lookup yields CDR1 KGHDR and CDR2 SFDVKD. The CDR3 spans 13 residues. V gave up 6 bases and J gave up 5 bases, with 10 bases separating them.

The table lists this clone with a count of one. The rearrangement links TRBV30 to TRBJ1-6; TRBD1 agrees at 9 bases. Germline trimming cut 1 base from V and 0 bases from J; bases unmatched to any gene: 4. CDR1 and CDR2 (germline): GTSNPN, SVGIG (reference sequence). This CDR3 is built from 17 residues. The CDR3 protein is CAWSAGTGSSYNSPLHF. CDR3 DNA sequence: TGTGCCTGGAGTGCCGGGACAGGGAGCTCCTATAATTCACCCCTCCACTTT.

The chain has TRBV7-9 and TRBJ2-2; 14 nucleotides agree with TRBD2. The CDR3 loop spans 18 amino acids. With 5 bases clipped from V and 4 bases from J, the junction kept 9 bases outside the gene matches. Germline V CDR1 and CDR2: SEHNR, FQNEAQ (reference sequence). CDR3 protein: CASSPGTSGGSGTGELFF. DNA of the CDR3: TGTGCCAGCAGCCCTGGGACTAGCGGGGGTTCGGGCACCGGGGAGCTGTTTTTT.

This sequence joins TRBV6-5 and TRBJ2-5, with D maybe TRBD1 (6 bases). The CDR3 spans 15 residues. Germline CDR1 and CDR2: MNHEY and SVGAGI. V was clipped by 7 bases and J by 2 bases, with 17 bases between them. The CDR3 DNA sequence: TGTGCCAGCACCGCCCTGCAGGGGAATCAAGAGACCCAGTACTTC. It yields the protein CASTALQGNQETQYF.

The chain carries TRBV5-4 and TRBJ2-7; 8 bases align to TRBD2. The CDR3 is 14 residues long. The V and J ends lost 5 bases and 7 bases, in that order; junction bases with no gene match: 11. Germline values: CDR1 SGHNT, CDR2 YYREEE (reference sequence). The CDR3, as DNA: TGTGCCAGCAGACTCACTAGCGGAGCAGAAGAGCAGTACTTC. It is translated as CASRLTSGAEEQYF.

This rearrangement joins TRBV3-1 (or the pseudogene TRBV3-2) to TRBJ1-4, with D unclear. The germline gives CDR1 LGHDT, CDR2 YNNKEL (reference sequence). The CDR3 covers 13 residues. V was cut by 8 bases and J by 1 base, with 8 bases left in between. This chain's CDR3 is CASRFLTNEKLFF. CDR3 in DNA: TGTGCCAGCCGGTTTTTAACTAATGAAAAACTGTTTTTT.

This rearrangement joins TRBV6-1 to TRBJ2-3, with TRBD1 identical over 9 bases. Unmatched junction bases numbered 10, after V lost 2 bases and J lost 7 bases. CDR3 size: 16 residues. Germline-derived CDR1 and CDR2 are MNHNS and SASEGT. The CDR3: CASSENTGQGANTQYF. CDR3 in DNA: TGTGCCAGCAGTGAAAACACGGGACAGGGTGCAAATACGCAGTATTTT.

This chain uses TRBV7-3 with TRBJ1-1; 8 nucleotides line up with TRBD1. Germline V gene lookup returns CDR1 SGHTA and CDR2 FQGTGA. J gave up 3 bases and V 8 bases, and 11 bases lay outside the gene matches. The CDR3 is made up of 15 amino acids. The CDR3 sequence is CASRRTGWEDTEAFF. CDR3 nucleotides: TGTGCCAGCCGAAGGACAGGGTGGGAGGACACTGAAGCTTTCTTT. Filled out from reference TRBV7-3 and TRBJ1-1, the complete variable domain reads GAGVSQTPSNKVTEKGKYVELRCDPISGHTALYWYRQSLGQGPEFLIYFQGTGAADDSGLPNDRFFAVRPEGSVSTLKIQRTERGDSAVYLCASRRTGWEDTEAFFGQGTRLTVV.

The V gene is TRBV15, the J gene TRBJ2-5; D gene uncertain. The CDR3 is 15 residues long. CDR1 LNHNV and CDR2 YYDKDF come from the germline V gene (reference sequence). Between the trimmed V and J ends, which lost 0 bases and 2 bases, there was a span of 10 bases. Written as DNA, the CDR3 is TGTGCCACCAGCAGAGATAGGTCACAGCAAGAGACCCAGTACTTC. Its translation: CATSRDRSQQETQYF.

The chain carries TRBV7-3 and TRBJ2-2, with a possible D match to TRBD1 (6 bases). Germline assignment: CDR1 SGHTA and CDR2 FQGTGA. The CDR3 length is 15 residues. Deletions cut 5 bases from V and 3 bases from J, with 13 bases between. CDR3 coding DNA: TGTGCCAGCAGCCGTGACAGGAGTTACACCGGGGAGCTGTTTTTT. It codes for CASSRDRSYTGELFF.

V usage is TRBV30 and J usage is TRBJ1-2; TRBD1 matches at 7 bases. The junction had 12 bases not matched to a gene; V was cut back by 1 base and J by 10 bases. The germline CDR1 and CDR2 sequences are GTSNPN and SVGIG (reference sequence). This CDR3 is 14 amino acids long. As DNA, the CDR3 is TGTGCCTGGAGTGGGACAGGCCAGTTGGGACACTACACCTTC. Encoded protein: CAWSGTGQLGHYTF.